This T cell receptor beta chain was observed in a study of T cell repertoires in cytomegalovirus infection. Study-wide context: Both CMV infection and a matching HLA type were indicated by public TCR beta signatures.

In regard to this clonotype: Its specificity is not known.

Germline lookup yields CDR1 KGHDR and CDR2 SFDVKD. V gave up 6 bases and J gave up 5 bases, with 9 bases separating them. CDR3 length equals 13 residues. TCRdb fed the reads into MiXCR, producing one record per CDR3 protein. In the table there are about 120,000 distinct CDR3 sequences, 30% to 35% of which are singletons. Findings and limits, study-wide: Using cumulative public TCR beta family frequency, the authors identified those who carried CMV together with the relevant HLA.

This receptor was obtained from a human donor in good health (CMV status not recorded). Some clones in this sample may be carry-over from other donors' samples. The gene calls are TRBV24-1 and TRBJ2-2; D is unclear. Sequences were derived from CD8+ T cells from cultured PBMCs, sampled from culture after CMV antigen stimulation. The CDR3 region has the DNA TGTGCCACCAGTACTGAAGGGACCGGGGAGCTGTTTTTT. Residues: CATSTEGTGELFF.